This T cell receptor (beta chain) originates from a study of T-cell memory formation after mild COVID-19. General study findings and limits: Second-wave clones with a day 37 peak had unconfirmed SARS-CoV-2 specificity. Memory cells collected pre-infection included some clones that later responded, suggesting cross-reactive memory joined.

This clonotype was seen a few times. The target antigen is unknown. TCRdb fed the 5' RACE reads into MiXCR, producing one record per CDR3 protein. Found here are 35,000 to 45,000 distinct CDR3 sequences, approximately 6.8% of them singletons; the top ten hold around 1.5%. CDR3 size: 15 residues. Germline V gene lookup returns CDR1 SQVTM and CDR2 ANQGSEA. With V trimmed by 6 bases and J by 2 bases, 7 bases remained unmatched. The sequence was collected from a man in his late teens or twenties who had mild COVID-19 (a few samples of this study predate the infection). Cell type and time point are not known. Material: PBMCs or a T cell subset sorted from them (not recorded which). The chain links TRBV29-1 to TRBJ2-3; 11 bases agree with TRBD2. CDR3 sequence reads: CSVRTSGGYTDTQYF. CDR3 nucleotides: TGCAGCGTAAGAACTAGCGGGGGTTACACAGATACGCAGTATTTT.